Presented here are 13 T cell receptor beta chains from one specimen sequenced in a study of regulatory T cells in long-lasting Graves disease. The TCR beta library used iRepertoire HTBI primers with Arm-PCR amplification of CDR3. TCRdb used MiXCR to reprocess the multiplex PCR reads, holding one entry per CDR3 protein. The sample carries approximately 690,000 distinct CDR3 sequences, about 32% recorded once. Time point here: persistent/refractory GD, antithyroid drugs over 5 years with positive TRAb. With RNA extracted from PBMCs as input, the TCR library was made. Sequences were derived from peripheral blood mononuclear cells (PBMCs), sampled when the disease was refractory, from a patient treated with antithyroid drugs. These receptors were collected from a female donor with Graves disease.

This clonotype was observed a few times. CDR3 region: CASSRSPGTNTEAFF. The CDR3 nucleotides read TGCGCCAGCAGCAGAAGTCCAGGCACGAACACTGAAGCTTTCTTT. J is TRBJ1-1 and V is TRBV5-1; no firm D call. Germline lookup yields CDR1 SGHRS and CDR2 YFSETQ. V shed 4 bases and J shed 1 base, with 14 bases lying between them. This CDR3 region has 15 residues.

Turning to this clonotype: Germline and junction disagree at one end, which may indicate a read error. This rearrangement joins TRBV19 to TRBJ1-4; possibly TRBD1 for D (5 bases). Germline assignment: CDR1 LNHDA and CDR2 SQIVND (reference sequence). The CDR3 covers 15 residues. This CDR3 is CAGSMIGALGEKLFF. As DNA, the CDR3 is TGTGCCGGTAGCATGATTGGGGCCTTAGGTGAAAAACTGTTTTTT.

The chain joins TRBV7-9 to TRBJ1-1; TRBD1 matches at 8 bases. With V trimmed by 3 bases and J by 2 bases, 8 bases remained unmatched. This CDR3 is built from 16 residues. Germline V gene data show CDR1 as SEHNR and CDR2 as FQNEAQ (reference sequence). The CDR3 sequence is CASSFGQGSGNTEAFF. DNA of the CDR3: TGTGCCAGCAGCTTCGGACAGGGCTCAGGCAACACTGAAGCTTTCTTT.

This clonotype showed up just a few times. The CDR3 DNA is TGCAGTGCTACCCGGCACTTGGCGGTTAAAGAGACCCAGTACTTC. Its protein product is CSATRHLAVKETQYF. The chain combines TRBV20-1 with TRBJ2-5; D not certain. V dropped 4 bases and J dropped 3 bases, with 18 bases sitting between them. Germline CDR1 reads DFQATT; CDR2 reads SNEGSKA (reference sequence). CDR3 length: 15 amino acids.

This clonotype was observed a handful of times. The chain has TRBV6-1 and TRBJ1-5; a weak D match, TRBD1 (6 bases). V lost 5 bases, J lost 0 bases, and 11 bases lay in between. The CDR3 is 15 amino acids. Germline CDR1 and CDR2: MNHNS and SASEGT. The CDR3 DNA reads as TGTGCCAGCAGTAGACAGGCAACTAGCAATCAGCCCCAGCATTTT. Protein sequence: CASSRQATSNQPQHF.

This clonotype showed up just a few times. V usage is TRBV19 and J usage is TRBJ1-4; possibly TRBD1 for D (6 bases). The V gene's germline CDR1 is LNHDA and CDR2 SQIVND (reference sequence). The CDR3 contains 14 residues. Trimming took 9 bases from V and 8 from J, leaving 19 bases between them. The CDR3 DNA is TGTGCCAGCCGACAGGACGGACTTTGGGAAAAACTGTTTTTT. Translated: CASRQDGLWEKLFF.

This chain connects TRBV11-2 to TRBJ2-7; D is ambiguous. Germline V lookup: CDR1 SGHAT, CDR2 FQNNGV. Trimming left V 5 bases short and J 6 bases short, with 20 bases between. The CDR3 is 15 residues long. CDR3 residues: CASSHPLGILGEQYF. The CDR3 DNA is TGTGCCAGCAGCCACCCTTTGGGGATCTTGGGCGAGCAGTACTTC.

The chain employs TRBV10-2 and TRBJ2-3; a possible D gene is TRBD2 (7 bases). CDR3 size: 16 residues. Germline assignment: CDR1 WSHSY and CDR2 SAAADI. The ends were cut back, 0 bases at V and 0 bases at J, with 10 bases in the middle. The DNA for the CDR3 is TGCGCCAGCAGTGAGTCCGGGGGGCTGAGCACAGATACGCAGTATTTT. Protein product: CASSESGGLSTDTQYF.

The chain has TRBV3-1 and TRBJ1-1; the D gene is possibly TRBD1 (5 bases). This CDR3 contains 15 residues. CDR1 and CDR2 from the germline V gene are LGHDT and YNNKEL (reference sequence). V was trimmed by 4 bases and J by 0 bases, leaving 12 bases between them. This chain's CDR3 is CASSRPRGLNTEAFF. CDR3 nucleotide sequence: TGTGCCAGCAGCCGACCTCGGGGACTGAACACTGAAGCTTTCTTT.

Concerning this clonotype: Since a much larger clone is just one base distant, this may be a read error. The chain has TRBV7-9 and TRBJ1-4; no reliable D call. The CDR3 is 14 residues long. The germline V gene has CDR1 SEHNR and CDR2 FQNEAQ (reference sequence). CDR3 DNA sequence: TGTGCCAGCAGCTTAAGTTTGGGTAATGAAGAACTGTTTTTT. As protein: CASSLSLGNEELFF.

The chain uses TRBV30 and TRBJ1-5; weak D call: TRBD1 (5 bases). The CDR3 is made up of 13 amino acids. With 3 bases removed from V and 2 bases from J, the gap between germline ends came to 8 bases. Germline loops: CDR1 GTSNPN, CDR2 SVGIG (reference sequence). The CDR3 DNA sequence: TGTGCCTGGAGACCGGGGGGCAATCAGCCCCAGCATTTT. Protein sequence: CAWRPGGNQPQHF.

The chain is built from TRBV20-1 and TRBJ1-1; D unclear. Trimming pared 3 bases from V and 5 bases from J, leaving 13 bases between. This CDR3 region has 13 residues. Germline V lookup: CDR1 DFQATT, CDR2 SNEGSKA (reference sequence). CDR3 sequence (DNA): TGCAGTGCTAGCGGGTTAGGTAGAACTGAAGCTTTCTTT. Its protein product is CSASGLGRTEAFF.

J is TRBJ2-7 and V is TRBV20-1, with no clear D. Trimming removed 0 bases from V and 5 bases from J, with 11 bases in between. The germline V gene has CDR1 DFQATT and CDR2 SNEGSKA (reference sequence). The CDR3 is 13 residues long. The DNA of the CDR3 is TGCAGTGCTAGAGATCCGGGTTGGGACGAGCAGTACTTC. It translates to CSARDPGWDEQYF.